This T cell receptor (beta chain) was observed in a study of OX40 agonist ivuxolimab in advanced cancers. As for this clone: The antigen remains undetermined.

This CDR3 comprises 12 residues. V was cut by 4 bases and J by 5 bases, with 8 bases left in between. The V gene's germline CDR1 is GTSNPN and CDR2 SVGIG (reference sequence). Findings of the study overall: The study observed clonal expansion of CD4+ and CD8+ blood T cells by week 6 at 0.1 to 3.0 mg/kg.

Assay: immunoSEQ multiplex PCR; the TCRdb copy retains only in-frame clones and omits some. The sample shows fewer than 55,000 clones, 85% to 90% of them seen only once. This sample comprised CD4+ or CD8+ T cells sorted from blood, obtained in a trial of the OX40 agonist ivuxolimab. V usage is TRBV30 and J usage is TRBJ2-2; D ambiguous. The TCR was taken from an adult with an advanced solid tumor such as melanoma, head and neck, liver or kidney cancer. CDR3 loop: CAWNEGTGELFF. The CDR3 DNA sequence: TGTGCCTGGAACGAAGGAACCGGGGAGCTGTTTTTT.